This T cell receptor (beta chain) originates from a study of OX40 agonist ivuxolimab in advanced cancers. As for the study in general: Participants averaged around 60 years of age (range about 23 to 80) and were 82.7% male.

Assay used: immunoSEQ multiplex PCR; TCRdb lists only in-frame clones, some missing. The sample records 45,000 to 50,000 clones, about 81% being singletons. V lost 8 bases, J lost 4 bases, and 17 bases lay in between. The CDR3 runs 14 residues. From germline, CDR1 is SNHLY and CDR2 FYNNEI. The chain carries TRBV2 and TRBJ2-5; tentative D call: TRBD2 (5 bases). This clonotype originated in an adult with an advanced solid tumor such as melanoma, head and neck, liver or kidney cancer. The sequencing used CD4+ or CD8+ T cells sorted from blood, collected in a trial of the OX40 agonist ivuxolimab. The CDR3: CASFPTRAGETQYF. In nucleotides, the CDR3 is TGTGCCAGCTTCCCGACGCGGGCGGGAGAGACCCAGTACTTC.